The rows below give T cell receptor beta chains drawn from one sample of a study of T-cell reconstitution after alpha-beta-depleted transplantation in children. TCRdb processed the PCR reads anew with MiXCR; each CDR3 protein has one entry. There are about 980,000 distinct CDR3 sequences in the sample; roughly 31% occur only once, and roughly 30% lies in the top ten. The specimen comprised PBMCs, mostly from graft donor cells, sampled 360 days after TCRalphabeta/CD19-depleted stem cell transplant. The receptors here all came from a boy less than two years old who had a stem cell transplant for SCID, so the T cells may come from the graft donor. Each CDR3 is given with its conserved first and last residue. Fields, in order: CDR3 DNA, CDR3 protein, clone size, J gene, V gene, D gene. A D gene is named only where the DNA matches it firmly. The size entry is marked missing in some rows and otherwise reads once, few, many or a size class.

CDR3nt: TGCAGTGCTAGAACGAGGGACAGATACACCGGGGAGCTGTTTTTT
CDR3aa: CSARTRDRYTGELFF
abundance: .
j_gene: TRBJ2-2
v_gene: TRBV20-1
d_gene: TRBD1

CDR3nt: TGTGCCAGCAGTCACACGGCCACGGGGGAAAAACTGTTTTTT
CDR3aa: CASSHTATGEKLFF
abundance: .
j_gene: TRBJ1-4
v_gene: TRBV6-5
d_gene: .

CDR3nt: TGCAGTGCTAGACCCGCCGGCTACGGGACCGGGGAGCTGTTTTTT
CDR3aa: CSARPAGYGTGELFF
abundance: few
j_gene: TRBJ2-2
v_gene: TRBV20-1
d_gene: .

CDR3nt: TGCGCCAGCAGCAAAGGGGGGGAGGCTGAAGCTTTCTTT
CDR3aa: CASSKGGEAEAFF
abundance: .
j_gene: TRBJ1-1
v_gene: TRBV4-3
d_gene: .

CDR3nt: TGTGCCAGCAGTTTCGGGGACAGGGCAAAGGCTGAAGCTTTCTTT
CDR3aa: CASSFGDRAKAEAFF
abundance: .
j_gene: TRBJ1-1
v_gene: TRBV28
d_gene: TRBD1

CDR3nt: TGTGCCAGCAGCGTTGGAACTAGCTTCAATGAGCAGTTCTTC
CDR3aa: CASSVGTSFNEQFF
abundance: few
j_gene: TRBJ2-1
v_gene: TRBV9
d_gene: .

CDR3nt: TGCGCCAGCAGCTTGCAGTATGGGATCTCTGGGGCCAACGTCCTGACTTTC
CDR3aa: CASSLQYGISGANVLTF
abundance: few
j_gene: TRBJ2-6
v_gene: TRBV5-1
d_gene: .

CDR3nt: TGTGCCAGCAGTTTACAGGGGGCAACTAATGAAAAACTGTTTTTT
CDR3aa: CASSLQGATNEKLFF
abundance: many
j_gene: TRBJ1-4
v_gene: TRBV5-1
d_gene: TRBD1

CDR3nt: TGTGCCAGCAGCGCCAGGACGGAGTACGAGCAGTACTTC
CDR3aa: CASSARTEYEQYF
abundance: few
j_gene: TRBJ2-7
v_gene: TRBV7-9
d_gene: .

CDR3nt: TGTGCCAGCAGCTTAATCAGGTTGCAGGCTTTAGATACGCAGTATTTT
CDR3aa: CASSLIRLQALDTQYF
abundance: few
j_gene: TRBJ2-3
v_gene: TRBV7-2
d_gene: .

CDR3nt: TGTGCCAGCAGCTTATCTACTTTCTACCGGGACAAGGGTAGGAACATTCAGTACTTC
CDR3aa: CASSLSTFYRDKGRNIQYF
abundance: few
j_gene: TRBJ2-4
v_gene: TRBV13
d_gene: .

CDR3nt: TGTGCCATCACCCCGGACTTTTACAATGAGCAGTTCTTC
CDR3aa: CAITPDFYNEQFF
abundance: few
j_gene: TRBJ2-1
v_gene: TRBV10-3
d_gene: .

CDR3nt: TGTGCCAGCAGCCAAGAAGACAGGGGCCTTTACTACGAGCAGTACTTC
CDR3aa: CASSQEDRGLYYEQYF
abundance: many
j_gene: TRBJ2-7
v_gene: TRBV4-2
d_gene: TRBD1

CDR3nt: TGTGCCAGCAGTCCCCAACCGTTCTTGGGGGGGAACCAGCCCCAGCATTTT
CDR3aa: CASSPQPFLGGNQPQHF
abundance: .
j_gene: TRBJ1-5
v_gene: TRBV6-1
d_gene: .

CDR3nt: TGCGCCAGCAGTGAACAGGATACGCAGTATTTT
CDR3aa: CASSEQDTQYF
abundance: .
j_gene: TRBJ2-3
v_gene: TRBV10-2
d_gene: .

CDR3nt: TGTGCCAGCAGGGGGGTTCGTACCGGGGAGCTGTTTTTT
CDR3aa: CASRGVRTGELFF
abundance: few
j_gene: TRBJ2-2
v_gene: TRBV12-3/TRBV12-4
d_gene: .

CDR3nt: TGCGCCAGCAGAACATTCGACAGGGGGCCACGTTCACCCCTCCACTTT
CDR3aa: CASRTFDRGPRSPLHF
abundance: .
j_gene: TRBJ1-6
v_gene: TRBV10-2
d_gene: TRBD1

CDR3nt: TGCGCCAGCAGCGGAGGGACTAGCGCCTTGGGGGAGACCCAGTACTTC
CDR3aa: CASSGGTSALGETQYF
abundance: .
j_gene: TRBJ2-5
v_gene: TRBV5-1
d_gene: TRBD2

CDR3nt: TGCAGTGCTAGAGCCCCGACAGGTACGCGCACTGAAGCTTTCTTT
CDR3aa: CSARAPTGTRTEAFF
abundance: once
j_gene: TRBJ1-1
v_gene: TRBV20-1
d_gene: .

CDR3nt: TGCAGTGCCCTTCCCACAGATACGCAGTATTTT
CDR3aa: CSALPTDTQYF
abundance: many
j_gene: TRBJ2-3
v_gene: TRBV20-1
d_gene: .

CDR3nt: TGTGCCAGCAGTTTGGGGGGGAAGGGCGAGCAGTACTTC
CDR3aa: CASSLGGKGEQYF
abundance: .
j_gene: TRBJ2-7
v_gene: TRBV12-3/TRBV12-4
d_gene: TRBD2

CDR3nt: TGTGCCAGCAGTTTAGGGGGGCCCCAATACGAGCAGTACTTC
CDR3aa: CASSLGGPQYEQYF
abundance: .
j_gene: TRBJ2-7
v_gene: TRBV28
d_gene: .

CDR3nt: TGCGCCAGCAGCCAAGACGATGGGTTCAACAATGAGCAGTTCTTC
CDR3aa: CASSQDDGFNNEQFF
abundance: few
j_gene: TRBJ2-1
v_gene: TRBV4-3
d_gene: .

CDR3nt: TGCAGTGCTAGGGTGGAGGGCGCAGATACGCAGTATTTT
CDR3aa: CSARVEGADTQYF
abundance: .
j_gene: TRBJ2-3
v_gene: TRBV20-1
d_gene: .

CDR3nt: TGTGCCAGCACCCCCCGGGGGGACTACAATGAGCAGTTCTTC
CDR3aa: CASTPRGDYNEQFF
abundance: .
j_gene: TRBJ2-1
v_gene: TRBV27
d_gene: TRBD2

CDR3nt: TGTGCCAGCAGCCCCCACTGGGGGGGCAGAGAGACCCAGTACTTC
CDR3aa: CASSPHWGGRETQYF
abundance: .
j_gene: TRBJ2-5
v_gene: TRBV11-2
d_gene: .

CDR3nt: TGTGCCAGCAGTCCTTTTGGGGAGGGTAGCGGGTTACTACAATCGCAGTATTTT
CDR3aa: CASSPFGEGSGLLQSQYF
abundance: .
j_gene: TRBJ2-3
v_gene: TRBV12-3/TRBV12-4
d_gene: TRBD2

CDR3nt: TGCAGCGTTGTTCGCGGGGGGGCAACAGATACGCAGTATTTT
CDR3aa: CSVVRGGATDTQYF
abundance: few
j_gene: TRBJ2-3
v_gene: TRBV29-1
d_gene: TRBD2

CDR3nt: TGCAGTGCCCTCCCAATCCCAGATACGCAGTATTTT
CDR3aa: CSALPIPDTQYF
abundance: .
j_gene: TRBJ2-3
v_gene: TRBV20-1
d_gene: .

CDR3nt: TGTGCCAGCTCACCAGGGACATCCAACACTGAAGCTTTCTTT
CDR3aa: CASSPGTSNTEAFF
abundance: .
j_gene: TRBJ1-1
v_gene: TRBV18
d_gene: .

CDR3nt: TGCAGCGTGGGCCACCAGGGTAGCGAGCAGTACTTC
CDR3aa: CSVGHQGSEQYF
abundance: .
j_gene: TRBJ2-7
v_gene: TRBV29-1
d_gene: .

CDR3nt: TGTGCCAGCAGTTACGGGGTCAATCAGCCCCAGCATTTT
CDR3aa: CASSYGVNQPQHF
abundance: few
j_gene: TRBJ1-5
v_gene: TRBV6-5
d_gene: .